The 27 T cell receptor beta chains below come from one sample, sequenced in a study of blood T cell repertoires in COVID-19. Here immunoSEQ multiplex PCR was the method, and the copy in TCRdb shows in-frame clones only, minus some. The data contain 200,000 to 300,000 clones, 87% of them singletons. The sample consisted of peripheral blood. The source is a man between 60 and 75 years old who had recovered from COVID-19.

The chain is built from TRBV5-1 and TRBJ1-4; 10 bases fit TRBD1. In germline, CDR1 is SGHRS, CDR2 YFSETQ. This CDR3 comprises 16 residues. After removal of 1 base from V and 5 bases from J, the junction contained 5 bases not matched to a gene. In DNA, the CDR3 is TGCGCCAGCAGCTTGTTACCGGGACAGGGGAATGAAAAACTGTTTTTT. This encodes CASSLLPGQGNEKLFF.

This chain joins TRBV13 and TRBJ2-3; 9 bases line up with TRBD2. CDR1 is PRHDT and CDR2 is FYEKMQ in the germline V gene (reference sequence). With 5 bases clipped from V and 0 bases from J, the junction kept 15 bases outside the gene matches. The CDR3 consists of 19 residues. The CDR3 DNA follows: TGTGCCAGCAGCACCTTCATGCGGGCGGGGGGGCTGAGCACAGATACGCAGTATTTT. Its protein is CASSTFMRAGGLSTDTQYF.

The rearrangement links TRBV27 to TRBJ1-5, with 7 bases that match TRBD1. The CDR3 extends over 15 amino acids. V lost 6 bases to trimming and J lost 1 base; unmatched junction nucleotides: 6. The germline V gene has CDR1 MNHEY and CDR2 SMNVEV (reference sequence). The CDR3 is CASRRQGGSNQPQHF. DNA of the CDR3: TGTGCCAGCAGGAGACAGGGAGGAAGCAATCAGCCCCAGCATTTT.

The gene calls are TRBV7-8 and TRBJ1-6; D is undetermined. Germline V CDR1 and CDR2: SGHVS, FQNEAQ. The CDR3 is made up of 14 amino acids. V was trimmed by 3 bases and J by 5 bases, leaving 8 bases between them. In DNA, the CDR3 is TGTGCCAGCAGCTTTCCGGGGAATAATTCACCCCTCCACTTT. Translating it yields CASSFPGNNSPLHF.

This chain links TRBV18 with TRBJ1-5, with no clear D. The germline V and J ends were trimmed by 5 bases and 0 bases, with 8 bases remaining between them. Germline CDR1 is KGHSH and CDR2 is LQKENI. This CDR3 is built from 14 residues. CDR3 sequence: CASSYGLSNQPQHF. The CDR3 DNA reads as TGTGCCAGCTCATACGGACTTAGCAATCAGCCCCAGCATTTT.

V is TRBV7-8 and J is TRBJ1-2, with D possibly TRBD1 on 5 matching bases. The CDR3 length is 13 residues. V lost 2 bases and J 4 bases, leaving 8 bases between the germline ends. Germline CDR1 is SGHVS and CDR2 is FQNEAQ. Written as DNA, the CDR3 is TGTGCCAGCAGCTTAAGGCAGGGCTATGGCTACACCTTC. It codes for CASSLRQGYGYTF.

This chain connects TRBV5-1 to TRBJ2-7; D may be TRBD1 (5 bases). The V and J ends lost 2 bases and 7 bases respectively, with 13 bases between them. CDR3 length: 13 residues. CDR1 and CDR2 from the germline V gene are SGHRS and YFSETQ. The CDR3 reads CASSFTQGWEQYF. The CDR3, as DNA: TGCGCCAGCAGCTTTACCCAGGGATGGGAGCAGTACTTC.

The chain couples TRBV12-3 or TRBV12-4 to TRBJ2-2; D is undetermined. The CDR3 has 13 amino acids. V gave up 3 bases and J gave up 4 bases, with 6 bases separating them. The CDR3 sequence: CASSLGSTGELFF. DNA of the CDR3: TGTGCCAGCAGTTTGGGCTCCACCGGGGAGCTGTTTTTT.

The V gene is TRBV21-1, the J gene TRBJ1-6. TRBV21-1 is recorded as a pseudogene. The CDR3 loop spans 15 amino acids. CDR3 in DNA: TGTGCCAGCAGCAAAGGGAGGGTCGGTAATTCACCCCTCCACTTT. This translates into CASSKGRVGNSPLHF.

This chain uses TRBV19 with TRBJ2-7; 11 nucleotides line up with TRBD2. CDR1 is LNHDA and CDR2 is SQIVND in the germline V gene (reference sequence). This CDR3 is 15 amino acids long. V was pared by 8 bases and J by 3 bases, with 9 bases of the junction left unmatched. CDR3 DNA sequence: TGTGCCAGTGGGACCGCCGGGACTAGCGGCTACGAGCAGTACTTC. It codes for CASGTAGTSGYEQYF.

CDR3 in DNA: TGTGCCAGCAGCCGGGACTACACAGATACGCAGTATTTT. It codes for CASSRDYTDTQYF. The J gene is TRBJ2-3, the V gene TRBV7-9; TRBD2 matches 7 bases. V dropped 5 bases and J dropped 2; count of bases not matched to a gene: 1. In germline, CDR1 is SEHNR, CDR2 FQNEAQ (reference sequence). This CDR3 is 13 amino acids long.

The chain is built from TRBV24-1 and TRBJ2-1, with TRBD1 matching 12 bases. The CDR3 consists of 14 residues. V dropped 7 bases and J dropped 9; count of bases not matched to a gene: 6. Germline CDR1 reads KGHDR; CDR2 reads SFDVKD. CDR3 in DNA: TGTGCCACCAGCCGGGACAGGGGGCTCGGTGAGCAGTTCTTC. Translating gives CATSRDRGLGEQFF.

The table lists this clone with a count of one. The chain recombines TRBV3-1 (or the pseudogene TRBV3-2) with TRBJ2-7; TRBD2 is a possible D gene (6 bases). Germline assignment: CDR1 LGHDT and CDR2 YNNKEL (reference sequence). The germline V and J ends were trimmed by 4 bases and 1 base, with 14 bases remaining between them. The CDR3 contains 15 residues. The CDR3 region is CASSLSSGGSYEQYF. Here the CDR3 DNA reads TGTGCCAGCAGCCTTTCGTCCGGGGGATCCTACGAGCAGTACTTC.

This clone was detected only a few times. This chain links TRBV29-1 with TRBJ1-2; 8 bases align to TRBD1. Germline V gene sequence: CDR1 SQVTM, CDR2 ANQGSEA. V was clipped by 4 bases and J by 3 bases; unmatched bases: 7. This CDR3 is 14 amino acids long. DNA of the CDR3: TGCAGCGTTGGAGAACAGGGGGTGTACTATGGCTACACCTTC. Translation gives CSVGEQGVYYGYTF.

The chain combines TRBV6-6 with TRBJ1-6; unclear D gene. Germline V lookup: CDR1 MNHNY, CDR2 SVGAGI (reference sequence). The CDR3 has 15 residues. V was shortened by 0 bases and J by 9 bases, with 12 bases between the two germline ends. Here the CDR3 DNA reads TGTGCCAGCAGTTACTCGTCAGGAGGTAGTTCACCCCTCCACTTT. Its translation: CASSYSSGGSSPLHF.

The chain uses TRBV7-8 and TRBJ2-1; tentatively, D is TRBD2 (5 bases). The CDR3 is made up of 13 amino acids. V dropped 1 base and J dropped 10 bases, with 11 bases sitting between them. Per the germline V gene, CDR1 is SGHVS and CDR2 is FQNEAQ. CDR3 nucleotides: TGTGCCAGCAGCTTAGATGGCAGCGGCGAGCAGTTCTTC. This sequence encodes CASSLDGSGEQFF.

CDR3 in DNA: TGTGCCACCAGCAGAACCACGGACAGGGATCAGGGCTACACCTTC. Translated: CATSRTTDRDQGYTF. The chain has TRBV15 and TRBJ1-2, with TRBD1 identical over 8 bases. CDR1 is LNHNV, CDR2 YYDKDF, per germline (reference sequence). V lost 2 bases, J lost 8 bases, and 10 bases stayed unmatched. There are 15 residues in the CDR3.

The chain links TRBV9 to TRBJ2-5; D not resolved. Trimming stripped 4 bases from V and 5 bases from J, with 9 bases between. The CDR3 contains 12 residues. CDR1 is SGDLS and CDR2 is YYNGEE in the germline V gene. Written as DNA, the CDR3 is TGTGCCAGCAGCACCAATGCGGAGACCCAGTACTTC. Translated, it gives CASSTNAETQYF.

V gene TRBV6-1 combines with J gene TRBJ2-7; tentative D call: TRBD1 (5 bases). Germline V CDR1 and CDR2: MNHNS, SASEGT. The V end was cut by 2 bases, the J end by 3 bases, with 11 bases between. CDR3 length: 14 amino acids. The CDR3 sequence is CASSESPGLYEQYV. CDR3 nucleotides: TGTGCCAGCAGTGAATCCCCAGGGCTCTACGAGCAGTACGTC.

The genes are TRBV20-1 and TRBJ2-5; 16 nucleotides align to TRBD2. The CDR3 is 17 amino acids. Germline lookup yields CDR1 DFQATT and CDR2 SNEGSKA (reference sequence). V was pared by 3 bases and J by 4 bases, with 8 bases of the junction left unmatched. CDR3 nucleotides: TGCAGTGCTAGTAGAGGGACTAGCGGGGGGGCGCGAGAGACCCAGTACTTC. The encoded protein is CSASRGTSGGARETQYF.

This clone has a single count. This chain links TRBV7-9 with TRBJ2-1, with a tentative D call TRBD2 (6 bases). The CDR3 contains 15 residues. CDR1 SEHNR and CDR2 FQNEAQ come from the germline V gene (reference sequence). V gave up 2 bases and J gave up 10 bases, with 18 bases separating them. Here the CDR3 reads CASSLNGEARREQFF. The CDR3 DNA follows: TGTGCCAGCAGCTTAAACGGGGAGGCGAGACGGGAGCAGTTCTTC.

The gene calls are TRBV24-1 and TRBJ2-7; weak D call: TRBD1 (5 bases). V lost 3 bases and J 5 bases, leaving 13 bases between the germline ends. CDR1 is KGHDR, CDR2 SFDVKD, per germline. The CDR3 consists of 14 residues. The CDR3: CATSDPRQPNEQYF. For the CDR3, the DNA is TGTGCCACCAGTGATCCGAGACAGCCTAACGAGCAGTACTTC.

The rearrangement joins TRBV30 to TRBJ1-3; D gene uncertain. V was trimmed by 6 bases and J by 2 bases, leaving 20 bases between them. The CDR3 runs to 16 residues. CDR1 and CDR2 (germline): GTSNPN, SVGIG (reference sequence). CDR3 bases: TGTGCCTGCTCGGGCTCCCCGGGATGGGCTGGAAACACCATATATTTT. This codes for CACSGSPGWAGNTIYF.

In regard to this clone: Sequence at one end of the junction differs from germline and may be a read error. The chain couples TRBV20-1 to TRBJ2-1, with TRBD2 matching 7 bases. The CDR3 is 11 residues long. Germline V gene lookup returns CDR1 DFQATT and CDR2 SNEGSKA (reference sequence). This CDR3 reads CSAREAGNELF. DNA of the CDR3: TGCAGTGCTAGAGAAGCGGGGAACGAGCTCTTC.

This sequence joins TRBV18 and TRBJ1-6; 9 bases line up with TRBD1. Germline V gene sequence: CDR1 KGHSH, CDR2 LQKENI. The length of the CDR3 is 15 residues. Losses at the gene ends were 2 bases for V and 7 bases for J; bases not matched to a gene: 3. The CDR3 spells CASSPGQGWNSPLHF. CDR3 in DNA: TGTGCCAGCTCACCAGGACAGGGGTGGAATTCACCCCTCCACTTT.

The chain has TRBV6-1 and TRBJ1-3, with TRBD1 as a possible D gene (6 bases). The length of the CDR3 is 14 residues. V was clipped by 0 bases and J by 4 bases, with 7 bases between them. Germline V gives CDR1 MNHNS, CDR2 SASEGT. CDR3 region: CASSEATGGNTIYF. Written as DNA, the CDR3 is TGTGCCAGCAGTGAAGCGACAGGAGGAAACACCATATATTTT.

CDR3 in DNA: TGTGCCAGCAGCCGCGCGGGACAGGGAAACGAGCAGTACGTC. Protein: CASSRAGQGNEQYV. The chain recombines TRBV3-1 (or the pseudogene TRBV3-2) with TRBJ2-7, with TRBD1 matching 9 bases. Trimming at V came to 4 bases and at J to 5 bases, leaving 6 bases not matched to a gene. Germline-derived CDR1 and CDR2 are LGHDT and YNNKEL (reference sequence). There are 14 residues in the CDR3.